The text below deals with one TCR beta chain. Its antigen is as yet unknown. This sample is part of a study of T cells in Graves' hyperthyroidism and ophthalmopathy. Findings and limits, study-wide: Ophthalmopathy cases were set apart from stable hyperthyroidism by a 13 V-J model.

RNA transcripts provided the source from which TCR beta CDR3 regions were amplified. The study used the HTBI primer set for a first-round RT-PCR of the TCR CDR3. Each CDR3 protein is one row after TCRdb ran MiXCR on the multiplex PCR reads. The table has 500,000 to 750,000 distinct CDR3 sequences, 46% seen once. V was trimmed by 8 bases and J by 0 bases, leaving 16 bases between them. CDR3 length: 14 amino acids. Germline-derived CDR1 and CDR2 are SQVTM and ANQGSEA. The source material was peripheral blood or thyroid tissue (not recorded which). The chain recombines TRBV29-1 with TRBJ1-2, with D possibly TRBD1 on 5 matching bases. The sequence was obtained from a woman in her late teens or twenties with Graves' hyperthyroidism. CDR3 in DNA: TGCAGCAGTGAATCGACAGTAGCTAACTATGGCTACACCTTC. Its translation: CSSESTVANYGYTF. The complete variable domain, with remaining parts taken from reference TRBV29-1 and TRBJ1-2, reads SAVISQKPSRDICQRGTSLTIQCQVDSQVTMMFWYRQQPGQSLTLIATANQGSEATYESGFVIDKFPISRPNLTFSTLTVSNMSPEDSSIYLCSSESTVANYGYTFGSGTRLTVV.